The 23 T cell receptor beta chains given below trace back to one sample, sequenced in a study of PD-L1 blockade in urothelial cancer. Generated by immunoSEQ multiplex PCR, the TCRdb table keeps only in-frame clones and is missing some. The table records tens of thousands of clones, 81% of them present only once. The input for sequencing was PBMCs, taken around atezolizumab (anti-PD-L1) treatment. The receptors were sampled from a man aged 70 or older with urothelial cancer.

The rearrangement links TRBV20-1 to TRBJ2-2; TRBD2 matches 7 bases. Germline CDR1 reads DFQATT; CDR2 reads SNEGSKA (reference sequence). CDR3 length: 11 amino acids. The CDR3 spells CRAGNTGELFF. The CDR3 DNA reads TGCAGAGCGGGAAACACCGGGGAGCTGTTTTTT.

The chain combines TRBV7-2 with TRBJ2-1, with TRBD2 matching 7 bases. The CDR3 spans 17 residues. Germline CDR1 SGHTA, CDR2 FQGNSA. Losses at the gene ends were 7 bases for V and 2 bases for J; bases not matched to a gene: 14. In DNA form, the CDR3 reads TGTGCCAGCACCCCTGGGGGTGGGGACTACCCCTACAATGAGCAGTTCTTC. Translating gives CASTPGGGDYPYNEQFF.

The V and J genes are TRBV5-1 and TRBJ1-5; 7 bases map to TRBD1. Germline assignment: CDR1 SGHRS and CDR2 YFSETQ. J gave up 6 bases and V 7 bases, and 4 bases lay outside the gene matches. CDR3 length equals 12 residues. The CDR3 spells CASQQGSQPQHF. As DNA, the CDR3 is TGCGCCAGCCAACAGGGGAGTCAGCCCCAGCATTTT. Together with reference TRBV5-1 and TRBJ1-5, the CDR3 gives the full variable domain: KAGVTQTPRYLIKTRGQQVTLSCSPISGHRSVSWYQQTPGQGLQFLFEYFSETQRNKGNFPGRFSGRQFSNSRSEMNVSTLELGDSALYLCASQQGSQPQHFGDGTRLSIL.

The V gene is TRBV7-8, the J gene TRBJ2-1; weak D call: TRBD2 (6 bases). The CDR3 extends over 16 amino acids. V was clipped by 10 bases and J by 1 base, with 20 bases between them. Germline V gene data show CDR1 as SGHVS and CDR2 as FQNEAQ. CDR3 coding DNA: TGTGCCACGCTACCCTTAGGGCGGGGATCCTACAATGAGCAGTTCTTC. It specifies CATLPLGRGSYNEQFF.

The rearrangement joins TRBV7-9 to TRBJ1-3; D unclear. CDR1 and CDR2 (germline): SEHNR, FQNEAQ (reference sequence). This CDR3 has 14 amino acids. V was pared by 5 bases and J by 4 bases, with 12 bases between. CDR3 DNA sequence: TGTGCCAGCAGCCCTGACATCGCCGGAAACACCATATATTTT. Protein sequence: CASSPDIAGNTIYF.

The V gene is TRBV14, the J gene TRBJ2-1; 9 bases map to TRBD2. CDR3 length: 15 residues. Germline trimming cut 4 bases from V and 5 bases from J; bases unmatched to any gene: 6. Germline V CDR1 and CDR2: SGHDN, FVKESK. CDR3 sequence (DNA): TGTGCCAGCAGCCGATGGACTAGCGCCCACAATGAGCAGTTCTTC. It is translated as CASSRWTSAHNEQFF.

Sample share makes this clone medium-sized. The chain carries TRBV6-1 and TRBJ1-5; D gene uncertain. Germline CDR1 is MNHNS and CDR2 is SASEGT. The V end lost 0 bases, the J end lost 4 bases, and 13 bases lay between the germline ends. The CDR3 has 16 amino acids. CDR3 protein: CASSEAAGFGNQPQHF. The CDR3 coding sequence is TGTGCCAGCAGTGAAGCGGCGGGGTTCGGGAATCAGCCCCAGCATTTT.

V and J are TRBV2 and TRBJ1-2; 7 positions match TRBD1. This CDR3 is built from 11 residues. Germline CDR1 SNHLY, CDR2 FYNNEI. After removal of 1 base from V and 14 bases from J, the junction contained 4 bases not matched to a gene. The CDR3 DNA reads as TGTGCCAGCAGTGAAGAGGGGGCGCGAACCTTC. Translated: CASSEEGARTF.

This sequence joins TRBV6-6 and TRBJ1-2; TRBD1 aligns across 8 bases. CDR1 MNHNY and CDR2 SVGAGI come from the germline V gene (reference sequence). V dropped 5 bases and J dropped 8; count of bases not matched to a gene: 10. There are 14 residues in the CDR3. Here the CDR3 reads CASSGTGYKVGYTF. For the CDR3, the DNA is TGTGCCAGCAGTGGGACAGGCTATAAGGTGGGCTACACCTTC.

The CDR3 region is CASASAGGRDNEQFF. CDR3 bases: TGCGCCAGTGCTTCAGCGGGAGGGAGGGACAATGAGCAGTTCTTC. This chain joins TRBV4-3 and TRBJ2-1; 10 bases fit TRBD2. CDR1 is LGHNA, CDR2 YSLEER, per germline. V shed 9 bases and J 5 bases; nucleotides not matched to a gene: 10. The CDR3 contains 15 residues.

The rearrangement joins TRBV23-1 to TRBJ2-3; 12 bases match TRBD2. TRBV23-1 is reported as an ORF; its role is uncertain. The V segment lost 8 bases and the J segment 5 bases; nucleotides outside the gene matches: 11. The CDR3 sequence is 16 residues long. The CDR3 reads CASSQGTSGWKDTQYF. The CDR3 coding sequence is TGCGCCAGCTCCCAAGGGACTAGCGGGTGGAAAGATACGCAGTATTTT.

CDR3 nucleotides: TGTGCCAGCAGCCCGTGGGACAGGGGCTACACCTTC. This sequence encodes CASSPWDRGYTF. The chain is built from TRBV2 and TRBJ1-2; TRBD1 matches 8 bases. The ends lost 6 bases at V and 8 bases at J; junction bases unmatched: 5. There are 12 residues in the CDR3. Germline CDR1 and CDR2: SNHLY and FYNNEI.

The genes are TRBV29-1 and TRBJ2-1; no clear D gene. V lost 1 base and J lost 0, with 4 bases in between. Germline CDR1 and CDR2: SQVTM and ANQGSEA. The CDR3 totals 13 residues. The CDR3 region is CSVEGSSYNEQFF. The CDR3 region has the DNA TGCAGCGTTGAAGGTAGCTCCTACAATGAGCAGTTCTTC.

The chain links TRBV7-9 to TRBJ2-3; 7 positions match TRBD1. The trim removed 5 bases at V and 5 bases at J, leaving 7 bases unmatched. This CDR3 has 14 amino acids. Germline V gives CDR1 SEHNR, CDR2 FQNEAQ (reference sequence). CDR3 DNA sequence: TGTGCCAGCAGCCTGACAGGGCTCAGAGATACGCAGTATTTT. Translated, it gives CASSLTGLRDTQYF.

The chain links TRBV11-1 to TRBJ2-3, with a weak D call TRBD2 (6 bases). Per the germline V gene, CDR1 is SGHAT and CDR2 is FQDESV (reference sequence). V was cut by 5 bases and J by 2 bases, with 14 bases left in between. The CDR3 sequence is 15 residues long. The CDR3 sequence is CASSPPAGITDTQYF. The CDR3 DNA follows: TGTGCCAGCAGCCCCCCTGCGGGAATCACAGATACGCAGTATTTT.

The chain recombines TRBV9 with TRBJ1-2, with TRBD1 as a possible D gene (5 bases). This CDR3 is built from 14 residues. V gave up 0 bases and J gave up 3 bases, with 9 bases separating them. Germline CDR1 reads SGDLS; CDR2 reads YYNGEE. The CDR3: CASSVDQGHYGYTF. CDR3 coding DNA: TGTGCCAGCAGCGTAGACCAGGGTCACTATGGCTACACCTTC.

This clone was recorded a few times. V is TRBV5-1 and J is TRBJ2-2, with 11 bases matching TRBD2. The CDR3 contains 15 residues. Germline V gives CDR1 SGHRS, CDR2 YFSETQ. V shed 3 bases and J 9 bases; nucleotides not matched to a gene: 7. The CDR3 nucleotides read TGCGCCAGCAGCTCGGAACTAGCGGGAGACCGGGAGCTGTTTTTT. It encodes CASSSELAGDRELFF.

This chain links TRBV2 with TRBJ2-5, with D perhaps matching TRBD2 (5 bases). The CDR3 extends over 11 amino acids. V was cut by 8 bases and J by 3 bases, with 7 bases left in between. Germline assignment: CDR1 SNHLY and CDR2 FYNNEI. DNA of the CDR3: TGTGCCAGCGGACTCAAAGAGACCCAGTACTTC. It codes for CASGLKETQYF.

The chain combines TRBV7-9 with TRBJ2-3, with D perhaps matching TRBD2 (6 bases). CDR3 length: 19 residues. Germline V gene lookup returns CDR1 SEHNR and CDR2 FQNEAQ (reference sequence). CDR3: CAVTRTPVVREAPTDTQYF. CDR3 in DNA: TGTGCAGTAACCCGGACCCCAGTGGTGAGGGAGGCGCCCACAGATACGCAGTATTTT.

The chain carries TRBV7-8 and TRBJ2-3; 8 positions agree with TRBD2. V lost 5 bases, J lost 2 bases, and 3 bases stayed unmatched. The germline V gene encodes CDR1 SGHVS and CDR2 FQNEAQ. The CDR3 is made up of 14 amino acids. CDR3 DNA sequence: TGTGCCAGCAGCAATAGCGGGACCACAGATACGCAGTATTTT. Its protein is CASSNSGTTDTQYF.

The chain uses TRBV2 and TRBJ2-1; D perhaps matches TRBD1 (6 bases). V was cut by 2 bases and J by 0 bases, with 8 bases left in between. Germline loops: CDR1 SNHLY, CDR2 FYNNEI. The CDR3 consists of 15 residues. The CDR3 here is CASSERGGSYNEQFF. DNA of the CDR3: TGTGCCAGCAGTGAAAGAGGGGGCTCCTACAATGAGCAGTTCTTC.

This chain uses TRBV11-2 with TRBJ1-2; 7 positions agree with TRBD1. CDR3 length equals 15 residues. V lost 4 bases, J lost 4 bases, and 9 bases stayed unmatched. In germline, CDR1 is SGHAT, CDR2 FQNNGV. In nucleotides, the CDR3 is TGTGCCAGCAGCTCCCCGACAGGGCCAATCTATGGCTACACCTTC. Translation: CASSSPTGPIYGYTF.

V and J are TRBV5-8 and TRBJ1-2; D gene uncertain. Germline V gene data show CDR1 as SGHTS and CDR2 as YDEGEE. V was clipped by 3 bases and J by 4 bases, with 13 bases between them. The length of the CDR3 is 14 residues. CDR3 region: CASSSSYSLYGYTF. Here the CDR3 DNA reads TGTGCCAGCAGCTCCTCGTACAGCCTCTATGGCTACACCTTC.